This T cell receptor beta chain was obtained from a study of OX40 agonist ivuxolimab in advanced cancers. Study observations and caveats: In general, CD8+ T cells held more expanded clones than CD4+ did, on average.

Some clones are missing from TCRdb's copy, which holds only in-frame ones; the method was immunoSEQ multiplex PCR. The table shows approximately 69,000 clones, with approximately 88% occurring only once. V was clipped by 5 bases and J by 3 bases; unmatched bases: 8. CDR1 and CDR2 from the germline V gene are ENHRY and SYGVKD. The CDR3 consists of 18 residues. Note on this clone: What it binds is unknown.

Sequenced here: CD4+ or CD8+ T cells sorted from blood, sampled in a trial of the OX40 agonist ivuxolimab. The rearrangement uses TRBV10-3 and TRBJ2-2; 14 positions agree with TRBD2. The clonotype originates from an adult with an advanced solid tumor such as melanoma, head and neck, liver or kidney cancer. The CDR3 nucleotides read TGTGCCATCAGTCGCCTGACTAGCGGGGGGGCCGACACCGGGGAGCTGTTTTTT. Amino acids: CAISRLTSGGADTGELFF.